One sample yielded the 5 T cell receptor beta chains listed below, sequenced in a study of cytomegalovirus exposure and HLA in healthy donors. PCR involved 60 Vbeta and 13 Jbeta primers. The protocol was immunoSEQ multiplex PCR, while the TCRdb copy is restricted to in-frame clones and leaves out a portion. The table records roughly 97,000 clones, about 80% of them present only once. The sample was PBMCs. These TCRs come from a woman under 30 in good health and CMV-seropositive.

J is TRBJ2-7 and V is TRBV28, with 8 bases lining up with TRBD2. The CDR3 is 16 residues long. The ends lost 4 bases at V and 7 bases at J; junction bases unmatched: 15. Germline CDR1 MDHEN, CDR2 SYDVKM. The CDR3 DNA sequence: TGTGCCAGCAGTTATCGGGGGGGCGCCCGGTCGTGGGAGCAGTACTTC. This gives the protein CASSYRGGARSWEQYF.

The chain combines TRBV21-1 with TRBJ2-2; the table's TRBD2 call for D was not verified on the DNA. TRBV21-1 is annotated as a pseudogene. The CDR3 sequence is 20 residues long. This chain's CDR3 is CASSKLSRLASPTNTGELFF. CDR3 coding DNA: TGTGCCAGCAGCAAATTATCGCGGCTCGCTAGCCCCACGAACACCGGGGAGCTGTTTTTT.

The V and J genes are TRBV11-2 and TRBJ2-5; 13 nucleotides align to TRBD2. Trimming cost V 5 bases and J 5 bases; bases outside gene matches: 5. Germline loops: CDR1 SGHAT, CDR2 FQNNGV. The CDR3 sequence is 15 residues long. Here the CDR3 reads CASSHGLAGEETQYF. In nucleotides, the CDR3 is TGTGCCAGCAGCCACGGACTAGCGGGAGAGGAGACCCAGTACTTC.

V usage is TRBV30 and J usage is TRBJ2-7, with 7 nucleotides matching TRBD1. Germline CDR1 is GTSNPN and CDR2 is SVGIG (reference sequence). V lost 0 bases, J lost 5 bases, and 4 bases stayed unmatched. There are 13 residues in the CDR3. This CDR3 is CAWSVRQGHEQYF. The DNA for the CDR3 is TGTGCCTGGAGTGTGAGACAGGGCCACGAGCAGTACTTC.

The chain links TRBV6-1 to TRBJ2-1, with 9 bases matching TRBD2. Germline CDR1 MNHNS, CDR2 SASEGT. J lost 8 bases, V lost 7 bases, and 9 bases had no gene match. The CDR3 spans 14 residues. CDR3 sequence reads: CASIRLAGFYEQFF. DNA for the CDR3: TGTGCCAGCATCAGGCTAGCGGGATTTTATGAGCAGTTCTTC.